A selection of T cell receptor beta chains follows, all from one sample in a study of blood T cells in healthy people across ages. TCRdb fed the 5' RACE reads into MiXCR, producing one record per CDR3 protein. The sample yields 730,000 or so distinct CDR3 sequences, 40% to 45% seen once. The sample taken for sequencing was blood. These receptors originate from an elderly man in good health. Both conserved end residues are part of each CDR3. A D gene is named only where the DNA matches it firmly. Clone size is stated in some rows and not others, as once, few, many or a class when expanded.

j_call v_call d_call clone_size cdr3_aa cdr3_nt
TRBJ2-1 TRBV7-8 TRBD2 . CASSPYGTSGRASRNEQFF TGTGCCAGCAGCCCATACGGGACTAGCGGGAGGGCCAGTCGAAATGAGCAGTTCTTC
TRBJ1-2 TRBV4-3 . . CASSQGSGGGMNYGYTF TGCGCCAGCAGCCAGGGTAGTGGGGGGGGCATGAACTATGGCTACACCTTC
TRBJ2-3 TRBV7-2 TRBD1 few CASSPHGQGAVTDTQYF TGTGCCAGCAGCCCGCACGGTCAGGGGGCCGTCACAGATACGCAGTATTTT
TRBJ1-2 TRBV7-2 TRBD1 . CASNDRGTGGVYYGYTF TGTGCCAGCAACGACCGGGGGACAGGGGGCGTTTACTATGGCTACACCTTC
TRBJ2-5 TRBV10-3 . . CASSLPRKTQYF TGTGCCAGCAGTTTACCACGGAAGACCCAGTACTTC
TRBJ2-5 TRBV12-3/TRBV12-4 TRBD2 . CASSFLASGQETQYF TGTGCCAGCAGTTTCTTGGCTAGCGGGCAAGAGACCCAGTACTTC
TRBJ2-7 TRBV12-3/TRBV12-4 TRBD1 few CASGGTGVYEQYF TGTGCCAGCGGGGGGACAGGAGTCTACGAGCAGTACTTC
TRBJ1-6 TRBV28 . few CASSRHKDNSPLHF TGTGCCAGCAGTCGACACAAGGATAATTCACCCCTCCACTTT
TRBJ2-3 TRBV3-1 . . CAGSQTVSTDTQYF TGTGCCGGCAGCCAGACAGTCAGCACAGATACGCAGTATTTT
TRBJ2-3 TRBV20-1 . . CSARDRGRVADTQYF TGCAGTGCTAGAGATCGTGGCAGGGTCGCAGATACGCAGTATTTT
TRBJ2-7 TRBV7-2 . . CASSLDLYYEQYF TGTGCCAGCAGCTTAGACCTATACTACGAGCAGTACTTC
TRBJ1-4 TRBV7-2 . few CASSLNPADEKLFF TGTGCCAGCAGCTTAAACCCAGCGGATGAAAAACTGTTTTTT
TRBJ2-7 TRBV28 . few CASSLTPLYEQYF TGTGCCAGCAGTTTAACGCCATTATACGAGCAGTACTTC
TRBJ1-2 TRBV28 . . CASSLPGRGRGYGYTF TGTGCCAGCAGCCTACCCGGGCGGGGCAGGGGCTATGGCTACACCTTC
TRBJ1-6 TRBV13 . . CASSTRTVNSPLHF TGTGCCAGCAGCACCCGGACAGTTAATTCACCCCTCCACTTT
TRBJ2-5 TRBV21-1 . few CASSRTSGIKSPQRAQYF TGTGCCAGCTCCCGGACTAGCGGGATAAAATCTCCCCAGCGGGCCCAGTACTTC
TRBJ1-2 TRBV6-2/TRBV6-3 TRBD1 once CASSYAGGGYTF TGTGCCAGCAGTTACGCAGGGGGCGGCTACACCTTC
TRBJ1-2 TRBV5-6 . . CASSLRGEANYGYTF TGTGCCAGCAGCTTGCGGGGGGAAGCTAACTATGGCTACACCTTC
TRBJ2-7 TRBV7-8 . few CASSISGPTQPYEQYF TGTGCCAGCAGCATTAGCGGCCCGACACAGCCTTACGAGCAGTACTTC
TRBJ2-7 TRBV5-6 . . CASRSRLSFSEQYF TGTGCCAGCAGATCACGCCTTTCTTTCAGCGAGCAGTACTTC
TRBJ1-2 TRBV20-1 . . CITRGGDYGYTF TGCATTACTAGAGGGGGGGACTATGGCTACACCTTC
TRBJ2-6 TRBV5-1 . many CASSLARSGANVLTF TGCGCCAGCAGCTTGGCGCGATCTGGGGCCAACGTCCTGACTTTC
TRBJ1-5 TRBV10-1 . . CASKPGTQNQPQHF TGCGCCAGCAAACCCGGGACACAAAATCAGCCCCAGCATTTT
TRBJ2-7 TRBV6-2/TRBV6-3 . few CASSRGLYEQYF TGTGCCAGCAGTCGGGGGCTCTACGAGCAGTACTTC
TRBJ2-7 TRBV20-1 . few CSAGPTGHPYEQYF TGCAGTGCTGGACCCACGGGACACCCCTACGAGCAGTACTTC
TRBJ2-7 TRBV2 . . CASSESRGKQYF TGTGCCAGCAGTGAGTCCCGGGGGAAGCAGTACTTC
TRBJ2-3 TRBV12-3/TRBV12-4 . few CASSLSTLAGTDTQYF TGTGCCAGCAGTTTATCGACTTTAGCGGGCACAGATACGCAGTATTTT
TRBJ2-5 TRBV6-5 . . CASLGGDPKETQYF TGTGCCAGCCTAGGAGGGGACCCCAAAGAGACCCAGTACTTC
TRBJ2-1 TRBV27 TRBD1 many CASSYSGTGGDNEQFF TGTGCCAGCAGTTACTCCGGGACAGGGGGCGACAATGAGCAGTTCTTC
TRBJ2-1 TRBV27 . once CASSFRTNRPEQFF TGTGCCAGCAGTTTTCGGACTAACCGTCCTGAGCAGTTCTTC
TRBJ2-7 TRBV25-1 . . CASSSRGAGGSNEQYF TGTGCCAGCAGTTCGAGGGGGGCAGGGGGTTCCAATGAGCAGTACTTC
TRBJ2-5 TRBV3-1 . . CASSQDHASAEYF TGTGCCAGCAGCCAAGATCACGCTAGCGCGGAGTACTTC
TRBJ1-2 TRBV5-1 . many CASRLTQSRDLYGYTF TGCGCCAGCAGGCTTACCCAATCTCGGGACCTCTATGGCTACACCTTC
TRBJ2-5 TRBV3-1 TRBD1 . CASSQRTGGETQYF TGTGCCAGCAGCCAGAGGACAGGCGGGGAGACCCAGTACTTC
TRBJ1-6 TRBV14 . . CASSWGARGNSPLHF TGTGCCAGCAGCTGGGGGGCGCGAGGTAATTCACCCCTCCACTTT
TRBJ2-7 TRBV12-3/TRBV12-4 . . CASSLSLGGPSYEQYF TGTGCCAGCAGTTTAAGTCTTGGGGGCCCCAGCTACGAGCAGTACTTC
TRBJ2-7 TRBV11-1 TRBD1 . CASSLVAGQGGTYNEQYF TGTGCCAGCAGCTTAGTCGCCGGACAGGGGGGTACCTACAATGAGCAGTACTTC
TRBJ1-6 TRBV7-6 . . CASSPTTANSPLHF TGTGCCAGCAGCCCTACAACCGCCAATTCACCCCTCCACTTT